This is a list of T cell receptor beta chains from one sample in a study of blood T cells in healthy people across ages. Using its own MiXCR run on the 5' RACE reads, TCRdb lists one record per CDR3 protein. The data show around 1,900,000 distinct CDR3 sequences, with 30% to 40% seen just once and about 21% held by the top ten. Material: blood. The receptor source for this set is a human donor in good health. The CDR3 runs from the conserved cysteine through the conserved F or W. Fields, in order: CDR3 length, J gene, V gene, clone size, D gene, CDR3 DNA, CDR3 protein. A D gene is named only where the DNA matches it firmly. Clone size is not always given. Where it is, it says once, few, many or a class for expanded clones.

17	TRBJ2-4	TRBV3-1	few	.	TGTGCCAGCAGCCAAACCCGCAGTCCTTTAGCCAAAAACATTCAGTACTTC	CASSQTRSPLAKNIQYF
13	TRBJ1-2	TRBV19	.	.	TGTGCCAGTAGGAATGGAGGAATGTATGGCTACACCTTC	CASRNGGMYGYTF
18	TRBJ2-7	TRBV7-2	.	TRBD1	TGTGCCAGCAGCTTAGTCGGGGGTCTGAGTGGGACAGGGTACGAGCAGTACTTC	CASSLVGGLSGTGYEQYF
15	TRBJ2-7	TRBV5-5	few	.	TGTGCCAGCAGCTTCGCTCCTTTCGTGCCCTACGAGCAGTACTTC	CASSFAPFVPYEQYF
15	TRBJ2-3	TRBV9	few	.	TGTGCCAGCAGCGTAGACGTCCGAAGCACAGGTACGCAGTATTTT	CASSVDVRSTGTQYF
18	TRBJ2-4	TRBV7-2	.	.	TGTGCCAGCAGCTTTACAAATCTGCAATCTCTAGCCAAAAACATTCAGTACTTC	CASSFTNLQSLAKNIQYF
16	TRBJ2-7	TRBV6-2/TRBV6-3	.	.	TGTGCCAGCAGTCCGTATCAAGGCAGATTCCCCTACGAGCAGTACTTC	CASSPYQGRFPYEQYF
16	TRBJ1-2	TRBV6-6	few	TRBD1	TGTGCCAGCAGGCAAACGGGACAGGGGGTTAGCTATGGCTACACCTTC	CASRQTGQGVSYGYTF
18	TRBJ2-2	TRBV12-3/TRBV12-4	.	TRBD2	TGTGCCAGCAGACCTCGCCCGGGACTAGCGAGGAACACCGGGGAGCTGTTTTTT	CASRPRPGLARNTGELFF
16	TRBJ1-2	TRBV5-1	.	.	TGCGCCAGCAGCTTGGACCCGGGACGGTCCATCTATGGCTACACCTTC	CASSLDPGRSIYGYTF
13	TRBJ2-7	TRBV20-1	.	.	TGCAGTGCTAGTGGTGGGAGGCCCCTCGAGCAGTACTTC	CSASGGRPLEQYF
14	TRBJ1-2	TRBV7-3	.	.	TGTGCCAGCAGCTTAATCAGGGAGGCAAATGGCTACACCTTC	CASSLIREANGYTF
18	TRBJ2-3	TRBV6-5	.	TRBD2	TGTGCCAGCAGTTACTCGGGGCCCACTAGCGGGGGGACAGATACGCAGTATTTT	CASSYSGPTSGGTDTQYF
13	TRBJ1-1	TRBV12-3/TRBV12-4	.	.	TGTGCCAGCAGTTCCGGGACGGAACAAAAAGCTTTCTTT	CASSSGTEQKAFF
17	TRBJ1-2	TRBV5-1	.	.	TGCGCCAGCAGCTTAATATCAAAAACAGGGTCTAACTATGGCTACACCTTC	CASSLISKTGSNYGYTF
12	TRBJ1-1	TRBV28	few	TRBD1	TGTGCCAGCAGTCGGACAGGGCTAAGATCTTTCTTT	CASSRTGLRSFF
14	TRBJ2-5	TRBV4-1	few	.	TGCGCCAGCAGCCTAAACCCACGACTGGAGACCCAGTACTTC	CASSLNPRLETQYF
15	TRBJ1-5	TRBV5-1	once	TRBD1	TGCGCCGGCAGCTTGGAGGGGGACAGGGATCAGCCCCAGCATTTT	CAGSLEGDRDQPQHF
16	TRBJ2-3	TRBV7-2	.	TRBD2	TGTGCCAGCAGGCAAAATAGCGGGGGGGCGGCAGATACGCAGTATTTT	CASRQNSGGAADTQYF
16	TRBJ1-5	TRBV6-1	once	.	TGTGCCAGCAGTGAAAGGGCGGGGGAGGGCAATCAGCCCCAGCATTTT	CASSERAGEGNQPQHF
15	TRBJ2-7	TRBV28	.	.	TGTGCCAGCTCCGCTCGGGGAAAGGTAGGCTACGAGCAGTACTTC	CASSARGKVGYEQYF
12	TRBJ2-5	TRBV29-1	few	.	TGCAGCGTTGGGGGTCTCGGCGAGACCCAGTACTTC	CSVGGLGETQYF
13	TRBJ2-1	TRBV12-3/TRBV12-4	.	.	TGTGCCAGCAGTTTAGAGGCCCGCAATGAGCAGTTCTTC	CASSLEARNEQFF
15	TRBJ1-1	TRBV7-9	.	TRBD1	TGTGCCAGCAGCATATTGACCGGGACAGAGCCTGAAGCTTTCTTT	CASSILTGTEPEAFF
17	TRBJ2-1	TRBV2	.	TRBD2	TGTGCCAGCAGTTCCGTGACTAGCGGGGGGGCCAGGCATGAGCAGTTCTTC	CASSSVTSGGARHEQFF
13	TRBJ2-1	TRBV6-5	few	.	TGTGCCAGCAGTGTCCGACGTCACAATGAGCAGTTCTTC	CASSVRRHNEQFF
14	TRBJ1-2	TRBV15	.	.	TGTGCCACCAGCAGAGATCGGGCCACAAGCGGCTACACCTTC	CATSRDRATSGYTF
14	TRBJ1-5	TRBV18	.	.	TGTGCCAGCTCACCACTAGACAGGAGGCAGCCCCAGCATTTT	CASSPLDRRQPQHF
14	TRBJ1-1	TRBV12-5	once	.	TGTGCTAGTGGTTTGGGGCTTCGGGGGACTGAAGCTTTCTTT	CASGLGLRGTEAFF
13	TRBJ1-6	TRBV27	once	.	TGTGCCAGCAGTCCCGGTATCGGTTGGCCCCTCCACTTT	CASSPGIGWPLHF
15	TRBJ2-3	TRBV30	once	.	TGTGCCTGGAGCCCAGACCGTCGACTAGCAGATACGCAGTATTTT	CAWSPDRRLADTQYF